The clone carrying this T cell receptor beta chain was observed a handful of times. The data derive from a study of T cells after yellow fever vaccination. Germline loops: CDR1 DFQATT, CDR2 SNEGSKA (reference sequence). V was trimmed by 4 bases and J by 0 bases, leaving 12 bases between them. The CDR3 consists of 15 residues. Universal primer sites and UMIs were introduced during 5'RACE template-switching synthesis of TCR cDNA. One entry per CDR3 protein, called by TCRdb with MiXCR from the 5' RACE reads. The sample has 320,000 or so distinct CDR3 sequences, roughly 8.4% seen once. The chain has TRBV20-1 and TRBJ1-4; D not certain. The receptor was derived from a man younger than 35 who received the YFV17D yellow fever vaccine. Specimen: PBMCs, collected around 45 days after the first yellow fever vaccination. The CDR3 region has the DNA TGCAGTGCTACAGATCCGGGATCAACTAATGAAAAACTGTTTTTT. This codes for CSATDPGSTNEKLFF.